The 25 T cell receptor beta chains listed next were all sequenced from one sample in a study of blood T cell repertoires in COVID-19. TCRdb keeps only in-frame clones here, not all; method: immunoSEQ multiplex PCR. Of 180,000 or so clones listed, about 86% were seen once; the top ten hold about 2.7%. Sequenced input: peripheral blood. All receptors derive from a human donor with acute or convalescent COVID-19. The donor label of this sample is uncertain.

The chain recombines TRBV11-2 with TRBJ1-2, with D possibly matching TRBD1 (5 bases). Germline CDR1 is SGHAT and CDR2 is FQNNGV. V was cut by 1 base and J by 0 bases, with 18 bases left in between. The CDR3 contains 18 residues. CDR3 in DNA: TGTGCCAGCAGCTTAGGTCCGCGGTGGGGCAGGACTAACTATGGCTACACCTTC. This encodes CASSLGPRWGRTNYGYTF.

The V call is TRBV6-6, the J call TRBJ2-7; TRBD2 aligns across 9 bases. The CDR3 is made up of 14 amino acids. Trimming took 8 bases from V and 0 from J; bases not matched to a gene: 5. Germline V gives CDR1 MNHNY, CDR2 SVGAGI (reference sequence). The CDR3 DNA sequence: TGTGCCAGCGGGCTAGCGGGACTCTCCTACGAGCAGTACTTC. Encoded protein: CASGLAGLSYEQYF.

This clone appeared once. The gene calls are TRBV5-1 and TRBJ2-7; possibly TRBD2 for D (6 bases). V lost 2 bases to trimming and J lost 3 bases, with 12 bases between them. CDR1 and CDR2 from the germline V gene are SGHRS and YFSETQ. The CDR3 sequence is 14 residues long. The CDR3 here is CASSFGTGVYEQYF. CDR3 coding DNA: TGCGCCAGCAGCTTCGGGACGGGAGTCTACGAGCAGTACTTC.

The chain employs TRBV5-4 and TRBJ2-7; no firm D call. CDR3 length: 14 amino acids. Trimming pared 1 base from V and 2 bases from J, leaving 10 bases between. Looked up from germline, CDR1 is SGHNT and CDR2 is YYREEE (reference sequence). CDR3 DNA: TGTGCCAGCAGCTTGCGGGTTTACCCCTACGAGCAGTACTTC. This gives the protein CASSLRVYPYEQYF. Filled out from reference TRBV5-4 and TRBJ2-7, the complete variable domain reads ETGVTQSPTHLIKTRGQQVTLRCSSQSGHNTVSWYQQALGQGPQFIFQYYREEENGRGNFPPRFSGLQFPNYSSELNVNALELDDSALYLCASSLRVYPYEQYFGPGTRLTVT.

The chain has TRBV2 and TRBJ2-3; D ambiguous. V lost 6 bases, J lost 0 bases, and 13 bases lay in between. The V gene's germline CDR1 is SNHLY and CDR2 FYNNEI. The CDR3 runs to 15 residues. CDR3 sequence reads: CASRPGGSSTDTQYF. In nucleotides, the CDR3 is TGTGCCAGCAGGCCCGGCGGCTCTAGCACAGATACGCAGTATTTT.

This chain uses TRBV9 with TRBJ1-1, with a tentative D call TRBD1 (6 bases). The CDR3 extends over 16 amino acids. CDR1 is SGDLS, CDR2 YYNGEE, per germline. Deletions cut 0 bases from V and 1 base from J, with 13 bases between. The CDR3 region is CASSVESGQRNTEAFF. In nucleotides, the CDR3 is TGTGCCAGCAGCGTAGAGTCCGGACAGAGGAACACTGAAGCTTTCTTT. The complete variable domain, with remaining parts taken from reference TRBV9 and TRBJ1-1, reads DSGVTQTPKHLITATGQRVTLRCSPRSGDLSVYWYQQSLDQGLQFLIQYYNGEERAKGNILERFSAQQFPDLHSELNLSSLELGDSALYFCASSVESGQRNTEAFFGQGTRLTVV.

The J gene is TRBJ2-1, the V gene TRBV7-9; D unclear. V lost 0 bases, J lost 4 bases, and 13 bases lay in between. Looked up from germline, CDR1 is SEHNR and CDR2 is FQNEAQ (reference sequence). This CDR3 has 16 residues. CDR3 bases: TGTGCCAGCAGCTTAGCTTGGGCAGTGCCTTACAATGAGCAGTTCTTC. It specifies CASSLAWAVPYNEQFF.

The chain links TRBV6-5 to TRBJ1-1; D is unresolved. Deletions cut 0 bases from V and 1 base from J, with 6 bases between. Germline-derived CDR1 and CDR2 are MNHEY and SVGAGI. The CDR3 consists of 14 residues. The CDR3 sequence: CASSYSLWNTEAFF. The CDR3 DNA is TGTGCCAGCAGTTACTCCTTATGGAACACTGAAGCTTTCTTT.

This clone was observed once. This chain uses TRBV3-1 (or the pseudogene TRBV3-2) with TRBJ1-1; D is perhaps TRBD1 (5 bases). This CDR3 contains 14 residues. CDR1 is LGHDT and CDR2 is YNNKEL in the germline V gene (reference sequence). Trimming pared 4 bases from V and 3 bases from J, leaving 12 bases between. CDR3 in amino acids: CASSPPTGDTEAFF. CDR3 nucleotide sequence: TGTGCCAGCAGCCCTCCTACGGGGGACACTGAAGCTTTCTTT.

The rearrangement links TRBV23-1 to TRBJ1-1, with unresolved D. TRBV23-1 has ORF status, its function being uncertain. The CDR3 has 12 amino acids. Trimming removed 5 bases at V and 5 bases at J, with 9 bases between. CDR3 amino acids: CASSWRETEAFF. For the CDR3, the DNA is TGCGCCAGCAGTTGGAGGGAAACTGAAGCTTTCTTT.

The chain combines TRBV11-2 with TRBJ2-7; possibly TRBD2 for D (6 bases). CDR1 is SGHAT, CDR2 FQNNGV, per germline. The CDR3 extends over 13 amino acids. V was trimmed by 5 bases and J by 3 bases, leaving 11 bases between them. The CDR3 loop reads CASSRLVGYEQYF. DNA of the CDR3: TGTGCCAGCAGCCGACTAGTGGGCTACGAGCAGTACTTC. The whole variable domain, remainder taken from reference TRBV11-2 and TRBJ2-7, is EAGVAQSPRYKIIEKRQSVAFWCNPISGHATLYWYQQILGQGPKLLIQFQNNGVVDDSQLPKDRFSAERLKGVDSTLKIQPAKLEDSAVYLCASSRLVGYEQYFGPGTRLTVT.

The V gene is TRBV27, the J gene TRBJ2-1; 8 bases map to TRBD2. The germline gives CDR1 MNHEY, CDR2 SMNVEV (reference sequence). CDR3 size: 15 residues. The J segment lost 4 bases and the V segment lost 5 bases, leaving 7 bases of the junction unmatched. The CDR3 nucleotides are TGTGCCAGCAGTCCAACTAGCGGATTTTACAATGAGCAGTTCTTC. Its translation is CASSPTSGFYNEQFF.

The gene calls are TRBV19 and TRBJ2-5; no definite D call. CDR1 and CDR2 from the germline V gene are LNHDA and SQIVND (reference sequence). Trimming removed 3 bases at V and 5 bases at J, with 16 bases between. This CDR3 has 15 residues. CDR3 sequence: CASSIIRGFRETQYF. DNA of the CDR3: TGTGCCAGTAGTATTATCAGAGGATTTCGGGAGACCCAGTACTTC.

Only one count was recorded for this clone. This chain joins TRBV28 and TRBJ1-4; the match to TRBD1 covers 12 bases. Germline CDR1 MDHEN, CDR2 SYDVKM. V lost 1 base, J lost 8 bases, and 5 bases stayed unmatched. This CDR3 region has 16 residues. CDR3 region: CASSLLGQGAREKLFF. CDR3 sequence (DNA): TGTGCCAGCAGTTTATTGGGACAGGGGGCGCGGGAAAAACTGTTTTTT.

V gene TRBV3-1 (or the pseudogene TRBV3-2) combines with J gene TRBJ1-4, with D possibly being TRBD1 (6 bases). Trimming shortened V by 0 bases and J by 4 bases, and 18 bases separated the two germline ends. CDR3 length: 18 residues. Per the germline V gene, CDR1 is LGHDT and CDR2 is YNNKEL (reference sequence). The CDR3 sequence is CASSQDLVGTLRNEKLFF. In nucleotides, the CDR3 is TGTGCCAGCAGCCAAGATCTGGTAGGGACACTTCGTAATGAAAAACTGTTTTTT.

This clone has just a few counts. The chain joins TRBV4-1 to TRBJ1-5; 11 bases fit TRBD1. The CDR3 totals 17 residues. V lost 1 base, J lost 6 bases, and 8 bases stayed unmatched. The germline gives CDR1 MGHRA, CDR2 YSYEKL. CDR3 DNA: TGCGCCAGCAGCCAAGTTGGAGTGGGACAGGGGGGTCAGCCCCAGCATTTT. This sequence encodes CASSQVGVGQGGQPQHF.

The gene calls are TRBV6-1 and TRBJ1-1; D is perhaps TRBD1 (6 bases). The CDR3 runs 14 residues. V lost 2 bases to trimming and J lost 6 bases, with 13 bases between them. Germline loops: CDR1 MNHNS, CDR2 SASEGT. CDR3 DNA: TGTGCCAGCAGTGAATTACAGGGCGGAGCTGAAGCTTTCTTT. Translating it yields CASSELQGGAEAFF.

J is TRBJ2-7 and V is TRBV15; TRBD2 matches at 11 bases. The CDR3 is made up of 14 amino acids. The V and J ends lost 3 bases and 4 bases, in that order; junction bases with no gene match: 2. The germline V gene has CDR1 LNHNV and CDR2 YYDKDF (reference sequence). The CDR3 DNA reads as TGTGCCACCAGCAGGGGACTAGCGGATTACGAGCAGTACTTC. Translating it yields CATSRGLADYEQYF.

The chain joins TRBV2 to TRBJ2-1, with TRBD1 matching over 7 bases. CDR3 length equals 15 residues. V lost 5 bases and J lost 8; bases outside the gene matches: 12. CDR1 and CDR2 from the germline V gene are SNHLY and FYNNEI. The CDR3 DNA sequence: TGTGCCAGCAGTTCTCGACAGGGAATTCGGCATGAGCAGTTCTTC. Translation: CASSSRQGIRHEQFF.

This clone occurred once. The chain couples TRBV6-1 to TRBJ2-5; D is unresolved. In germline, CDR1 is MNHNS, CDR2 SASEGT. Trimming left V 1 base short and J 1 base short, with 7 bases between. The CDR3 has 14 amino acids. This chain's CDR3 is CASSEGAGQETQYF. The CDR3, as DNA: TGTGCCAGCAGTGAAGGCGCAGGCCAAGAGACCCAGTACTTC.

V gene TRBV2 combines with J gene TRBJ1-1; D possibly corresponds to TRBD1 (5 bases). Germline CDR1 reads SNHLY; CDR2 reads FYNNEI. The CDR3 has 14 residues. Trimming shortened V by 3 bases and J by 5 bases, and 13 bases separated the two germline ends. Written as DNA, the CDR3 is TGTGCCAGCAGTGAGAAGGGGTGGGGTACTGAAGCTTTCTTT. Residues: CASSEKGWGTEAFF.

This chain uses TRBV7-2 with TRBJ2-1; 8 nucleotides match TRBD2. The CDR3 is made up of 15 amino acids. V lost 3 bases to trimming and J lost 1 base; unmatched junction nucleotides: 2. Germline V lookup: CDR1 SGHTA, CDR2 FQGNSA. The DNA for the CDR3 is TGTGCCAGCAGCTTTCAGCGGGAGTCCTACAATGAGCAGTTCTTC. Amino acids: CASSFQRESYNEQFF.

The rearrangement uses TRBV7-2 and TRBJ2-2; 7 nucleotides agree with TRBD1. With 1 base clipped from V and 0 bases from J, the junction kept 5 bases outside the gene matches. CDR3 length: 17 amino acids. Germline V lookup: CDR1 SGHTA, CDR2 FQGNSA. In DNA form, the CDR3 reads TGTGCCAGCAGCTTAGGCCCGCAGGGGGCGAACACCGGGGAGCTGTTTTTT. It is translated as CASSLGPQGANTGELFF.

This clone appeared a few times. The V call is TRBV19, the J call TRBJ2-2; 8 bases are a match to TRBD1. The CDR3 is made up of 14 amino acids. In germline, CDR1 is LNHDA, CDR2 SQIVND (reference sequence). V gave up 4 bases and J gave up 4 bases; unmatched junction bases: 2. The CDR3 bases are TGTGCCAGTAGTAGACAGGGGAGCACCGGGGAGCTGTTTTTT. Its translation: CASSRQGSTGELFF.

The chain uses TRBV3-1 (or the pseudogene TRBV3-2) and TRBJ1-2; a possible D gene is TRBD1 (6 bases). Germline loops: CDR1 LGHDT, CDR2 YNNKEL (reference sequence). Trimming removed 1 base at V and 8 bases at J, with 14 bases between. The length of the CDR3 is 14 residues. The CDR3 DNA sequence: TGTGCCAGCAGCCAAGCCCCCACAGGGAGCGGCTACACCTTC. Its translation: CASSQAPTGSGYTF.